Sequencing of this TCR beta chain was carried out in a study of cytomegalovirus exposure and HLA in healthy donors. This table comes from immunoSEQ multiplex PCR, and its TCRdb copy is limited to in-frame clones, with some not included. In the table there are 190,000 or so clones, roughly 80% of which are singletons. For this clone: Antigen specificity is unknown.

The CDR3 spans 12 residues. Trimming removed 3 bases from V and 7 bases from J, with 7 bases in between. Germline V gives CDR1 SGHAT, CDR2 FQNNGV. Findings and caveats of the study: Specific recognition of CMV antigens was confirmed in vitro for a few chains (all CMV-associated). The study put around 180 TCR beta chains on its list as cytomegalovirus-associated.

The sequenced sample consisted of PBMCs. This clonotype was obtained from a woman between 18 and 29 years old in good health and CMV-seropositive. The chain is built from TRBV11-2 and TRBJ2-1; D is unclear. CDR3 coding DNA: TGTGCCAGCAGCTTTTACCAGAATGAGCAGTTCTTC. Amino acid sequence: CASSFYQNEQFF. Complete variable domain (other parts from reference TRBV11-2 and TRBJ2-1): EAGVAQSPRYKIIEKRQSVAFWCNPISGHATLYWYQQILGQGPKLLIQFQNNGVVDDSQLPKDRFSAERLKGVDSTLKIQPAKLEDSAVYLCASSFYQNEQFFGPGTRLTVL.